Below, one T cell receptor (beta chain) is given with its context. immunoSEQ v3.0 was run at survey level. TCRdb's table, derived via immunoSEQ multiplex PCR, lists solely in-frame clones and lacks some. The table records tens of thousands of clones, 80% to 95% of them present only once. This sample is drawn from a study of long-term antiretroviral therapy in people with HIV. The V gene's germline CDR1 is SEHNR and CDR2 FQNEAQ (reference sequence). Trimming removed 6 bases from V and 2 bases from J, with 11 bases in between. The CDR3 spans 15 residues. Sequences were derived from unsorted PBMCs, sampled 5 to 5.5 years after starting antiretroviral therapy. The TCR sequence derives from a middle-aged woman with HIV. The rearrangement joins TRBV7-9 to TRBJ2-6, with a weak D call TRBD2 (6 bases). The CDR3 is CASSRRGPGANVLTF. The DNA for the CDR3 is TGTGCCAGCAGTCGGAGGGGACCTGGGGCCAACGTCCTGACTTTC.